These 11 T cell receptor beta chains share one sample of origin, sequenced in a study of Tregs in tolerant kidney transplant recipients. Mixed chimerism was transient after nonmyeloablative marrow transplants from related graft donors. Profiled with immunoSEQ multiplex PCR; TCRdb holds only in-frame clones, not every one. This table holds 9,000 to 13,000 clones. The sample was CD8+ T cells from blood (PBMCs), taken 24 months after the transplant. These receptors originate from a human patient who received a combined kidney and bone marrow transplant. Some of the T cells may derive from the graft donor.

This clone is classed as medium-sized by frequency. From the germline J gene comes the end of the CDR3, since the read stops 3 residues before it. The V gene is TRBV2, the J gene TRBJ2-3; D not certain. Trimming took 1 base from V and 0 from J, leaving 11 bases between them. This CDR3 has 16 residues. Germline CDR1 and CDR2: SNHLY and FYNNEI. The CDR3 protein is CASSEGLGGSTDTQYF. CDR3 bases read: TGTGCCAGCAGTGAAGGCCTCGGCGGTAGCACAGATACG.

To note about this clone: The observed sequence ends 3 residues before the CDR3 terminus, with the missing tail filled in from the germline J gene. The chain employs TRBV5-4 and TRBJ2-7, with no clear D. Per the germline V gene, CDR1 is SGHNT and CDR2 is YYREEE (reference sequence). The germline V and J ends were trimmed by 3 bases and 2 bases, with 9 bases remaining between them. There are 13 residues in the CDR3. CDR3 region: CASSSVETYEQYF. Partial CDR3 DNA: TGTGCCAGCAGCTCGGTAGAAACCTACGAG.

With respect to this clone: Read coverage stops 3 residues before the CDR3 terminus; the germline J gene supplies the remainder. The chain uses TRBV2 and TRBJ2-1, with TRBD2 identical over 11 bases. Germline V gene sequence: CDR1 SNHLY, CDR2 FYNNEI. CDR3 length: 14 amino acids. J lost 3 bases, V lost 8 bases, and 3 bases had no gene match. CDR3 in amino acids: CASWTSGRYNEQFF. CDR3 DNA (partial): TGTGCCAGCTGGACTAGCGGGCGCTACAATGAG.

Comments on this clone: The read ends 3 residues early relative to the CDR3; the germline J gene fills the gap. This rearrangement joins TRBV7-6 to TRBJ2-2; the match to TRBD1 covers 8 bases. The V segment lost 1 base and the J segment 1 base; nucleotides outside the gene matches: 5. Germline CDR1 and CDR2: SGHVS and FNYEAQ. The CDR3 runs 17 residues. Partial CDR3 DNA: TGTGCCAGCAGCTTAGATAACAGGGGGGAGAACACCGGGGAG. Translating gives CASSLDNRGENTGE. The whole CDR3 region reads CASSLDNRGENTGELFF. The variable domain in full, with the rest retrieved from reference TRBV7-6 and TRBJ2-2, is GAGVSQSPRYKVTKRGQDVALRCDPISGHVSLYWYRQALGQGPEFLTYFNYEAQQDKSGLPNDRFSAERPEGSISTLTIQRTEQRDSAMYRCASSLDNRGENTGELFFGEGSRLTVL.

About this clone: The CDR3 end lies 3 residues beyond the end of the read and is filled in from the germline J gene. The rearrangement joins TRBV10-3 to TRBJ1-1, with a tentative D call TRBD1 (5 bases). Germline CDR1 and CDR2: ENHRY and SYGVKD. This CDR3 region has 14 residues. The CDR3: CAISDIGHYSEAFF. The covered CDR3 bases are TGTGCCATCAGTGATATCGGACACTACTCCGAA.

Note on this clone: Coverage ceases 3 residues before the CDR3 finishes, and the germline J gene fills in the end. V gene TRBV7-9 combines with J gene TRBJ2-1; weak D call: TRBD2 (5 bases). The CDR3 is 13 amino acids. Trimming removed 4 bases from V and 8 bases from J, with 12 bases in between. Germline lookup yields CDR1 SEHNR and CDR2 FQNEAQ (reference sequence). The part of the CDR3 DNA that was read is TGTGCCAGCAGCTCCCCCCCCGGGGATGAG. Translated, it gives CASSSPPGDE. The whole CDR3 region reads CASSSPPGDEQFF.

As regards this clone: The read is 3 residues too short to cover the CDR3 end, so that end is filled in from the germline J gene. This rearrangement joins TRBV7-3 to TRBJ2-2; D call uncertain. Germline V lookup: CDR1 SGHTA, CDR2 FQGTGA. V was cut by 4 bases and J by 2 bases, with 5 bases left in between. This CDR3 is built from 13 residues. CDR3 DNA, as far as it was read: TGTGCCAGCAGCTCCTTTAACACCGGGGAG. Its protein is CASSSFNTGE. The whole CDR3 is CASSSFNTGELFF.

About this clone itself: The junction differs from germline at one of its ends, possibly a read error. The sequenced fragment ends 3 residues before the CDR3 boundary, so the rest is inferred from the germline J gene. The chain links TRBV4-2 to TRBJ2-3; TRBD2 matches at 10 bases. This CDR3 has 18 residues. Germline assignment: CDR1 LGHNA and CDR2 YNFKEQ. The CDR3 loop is CASSQAEWTSGDTDTQYF. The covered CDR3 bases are TGCGCCAGCAGCCAAGCGGAATGGACTAGCGGAGACACAGATACG.

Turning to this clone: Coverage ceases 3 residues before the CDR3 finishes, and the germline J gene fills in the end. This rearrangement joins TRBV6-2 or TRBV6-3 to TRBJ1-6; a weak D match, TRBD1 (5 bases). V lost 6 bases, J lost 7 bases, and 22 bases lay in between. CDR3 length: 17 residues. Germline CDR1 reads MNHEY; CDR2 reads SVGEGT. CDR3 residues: CASRPRTARGLNSPLHF. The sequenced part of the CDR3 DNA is TGTGCCAGCAGACCCCGGACGGCGAGGGGATTAAATTCACCC.

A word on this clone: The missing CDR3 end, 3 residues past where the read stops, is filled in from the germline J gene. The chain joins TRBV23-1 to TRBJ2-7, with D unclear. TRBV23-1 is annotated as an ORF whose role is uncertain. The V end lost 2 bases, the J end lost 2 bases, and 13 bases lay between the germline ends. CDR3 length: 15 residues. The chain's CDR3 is CASSQIGTTAYEQYF. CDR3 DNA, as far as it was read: TGCGCCAGCAGTCAAATTGGCACGACTGCCTACGAG.

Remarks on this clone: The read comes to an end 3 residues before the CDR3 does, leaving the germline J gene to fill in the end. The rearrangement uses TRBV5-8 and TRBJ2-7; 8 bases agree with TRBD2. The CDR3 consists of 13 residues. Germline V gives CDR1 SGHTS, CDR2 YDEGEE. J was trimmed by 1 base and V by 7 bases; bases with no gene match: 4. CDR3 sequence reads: CASGGRSSYEQYF. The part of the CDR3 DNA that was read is TGTGCCAGCGGCGGGAGGTCTTCCTACGAG.